This TCR beta chain was captured in a study of regulatory T cells in long-lasting Graves disease (dated by TCRdb to about 2021). Regarding the research as a whole: To count as having persistent Graves' disease, a patient had to have received antithyroid drug treatment for over 5 years with TSH receptor autoantibodies remaining persistently positive. In the clinical cohort, patients with persistent Graves' disease had used antithyroid drugs for an average of about 10.3 years. The study was conducted in China and was registered as a clinical trial. A total of some 33 samples were covered by TCR sequencing, comprising roughly 13 persistent and around 20 newly diagnosed Graves' disease patients. Patients with persistent Graves' disease were compared with patients with newly diagnosed Graves' disease using TCR sequencing and RNA sequencing of peripheral blood. Summary of the overall study and its limitations: Persistent disease showed preferential use of TRBV28, TRBJ1-2 and TRBJ2-5, whereas newly diagnosed disease favored TRBV20-1 and TRBJ2-1. As a limitation, the authors acknowledged that the small sample size may reduce accuracy. Compared with newly diagnosed patients, patients with persistent Graves' disease had lower TCR Shannon entropy and fewer highly expanded clones, which suggests clonal expansion. Peripheral blood alone was examined, since thyroid tissue, which constituted the primary lesion, could not be accessed. Sequencing and analysis were restricted to the TCR beta chain. Persistent patients shared more public clonotypes among themselves (2,741) than newly diagnosed patients did (nearly 1,000).

This clonotype came up many times. The antigen it binds to is not known. No much larger clonotype is one base removed from it; base qualities were not supplied. The CDR3 covers 14 residues, taking in both the cysteine and the phenylalanine. Only the CDR3 part of the read is kept: 42 bases, read in frame from the first base. V and J are truncated by 0 bases and 7 bases respectively, leaving an intervening sequence of 10 bases. Sequences SGHTA (CDR1) and FQGNSA (CDR2) are obtained from the germline V gene. Library prep was done by multiplex PCR. The reads were generated on an Illumina HiSeq 4000. iRepertoire HTBI primers and Arm-PCR amplification of CDR3 regions were used to construct TCR beta libraries. Gel purification was performed on PCR products prior to sequencing. In the paper's pipeline: Gene usage analysis of CDR3 amino acid clonotypes relied on the roughly 60 TRBV and 14 TRBJ segments identified across samples. COPE and FqMerger were used to merge the filtered high-quality paired reads into contigs. Contigs were aligned with BLAST to IMGT TRBV, TRBD and TRBJ reference genes, and CDR3 was defined per IMGT. Any clonotype with a frequency above 0.1% was classified as a highly expanded clone. Shannon entropy was used to measure repertoire diversity, and the Gini coefficient was used to measure V-J evenness. Public clonotypes were defined as clonotypes shared by more than one individual. TCRdb cleaned the public reads at Q25 with fastp, built clones with MiXCR and kept in-frame beta chains. For every CDR3 protein sequence, its rows merge into one entry that carries the most common genes and DNA. TCRdb, rather than the study authors, made the V and J calls. The sample data list about half a million distinct CDR3 sequences, and approximately 23% of these were observed just once. The top ten hold around 12% of the sample.

The meaning of the sample's time point label: persistent/refractory GD, antithyroid drugs over 5 years with positive TRAb. For both TCR sequencing and RNA sequencing, RNA was extracted from PBMCs using TRIzol. The diagnosis of Graves' disease followed American Thyroid Association guidelines. The patients came from an endocrinology department in Xi'an, China. From each patient, around 9.3 milliliters of peripheral blood was collected into an EDTA anticoagulant tube. Ficoll Paque Plus density gradient separation was used to isolate PBMCs, and no further T cell sorting was done. An Agilent 2100 Bioanalyzer and agarose gel were used to check RNA quality, while a NanoDrop 2000 measured RNA concentration.

The sample was peripheral blood mononuclear cells (PBMCs), taken when the disease was refractory, from a patient treated with antithyroid drugs. The receptor was isolated from a female donor with Graves disease. The V and J segments used are TRBV7-2 and TRBJ1-5; the D segment cannot be called with confidence. The CDR3 reads CASSLAGFGQPQHF. The base sequence is TGTGCCAGCAGCTTAGCGGGGTTTGGACAGCCCCAGCATTTT.